The 28 T cell receptor beta chains below come from one sample, sequenced in a study of CD8 T cells in ankylosing spondylitis (dated by TCRdb to the late 2010s). The protocol used for the library was 5' RACE. The sequencer was an Illumina HiSeq 2500. TCRdb took the public reads, trimmed them with fastp at Q25, ran MiXCR for clone calling and kept in-frame beta chains. Each entry merges the rows of one CDR3 protein and shows their most common DNA and genes. The sample table holds around 29,000 distinct CDR3 sequences, of which 5.3% were seen once. Around 2% of the sample belongs to the ten largest clones. The specimen was blood, either unsorted or a sorted T cell fraction (not recorded which). The receptors were sampled from a female donor with ankylosing spondylitis or in good health (not recorded which).

This clonotype showed up many times. This chain uses TRBV9 with TRBJ2-2; a weak D match, TRBD1 (6 bases). Germline V gene lookup returns CDR1 SGDLS and CDR2 YYNGEE. V was cut by 4 bases and J by 2 bases, with 12 bases left in between. The CDR3 extends over 15 amino acids. The chain's CDR3 is CASSLGQLNTGELFF. DNA for the CDR3: TGTGCCAGCAGCTTGGGACAATTAAACACCGGGGAGCTGTTTTTT.

This clonotype was seen ten or more times. J is TRBJ1-2 and V is TRBV9, with a weak D call TRBD1 (5 bases). Germline CDR1 and CDR2: SGDLS and YYNGEE. The V end was cut by 3 bases, the J end by 4 bases, with 7 bases between. This CDR3 has 12 residues. In DNA, the CDR3 is TGTGCCAGCAGCGCGGGACTCTATGGCTACACCTTC. Translating gives CASSAGLYGYTF.

Many counts were recorded for this clonotype. The V and J genes are TRBV9 and TRBJ2-3; 12 nucleotides match TRBD2. The CDR3 covers 14 residues. CDR1 is SGDLS, CDR2 YYNGEE, per germline. V trimming: 7 bases; J trimming: 5 bases; junction bases outside the gene matches: 5. This chain's CDR3 is CASGLTSGGDTQYF. CDR3 coding DNA: TGTGCCAGCGGCTTGACTAGCGGGGGAGATACGCAGTATTTT.

This clonotype has just a few counts. The chain has TRBV6-7 and TRBJ2-3, with a weak D call TRBD1 (5 bases). TRBV6-7 counts as an open reading frame of uncertain function. This CDR3 contains 15 residues. The V and J ends lost 6 bases and 6 bases respectively, with 19 bases between them. The CDR3: CASSPWGGPSDTQYF. CDR3 bases: TGTGCCAGCAGCCCGTGGGGCGGTCCGTCGGATACGCAGTATTTT.

By proportion, this clonotype is medium-sized (0.01 to 0.1%). V gene TRBV9 combines with J gene TRBJ2-1; 14 nucleotides line up with TRBD2. Trimming at V came to 0 bases and at J to 5 bases, leaving 7 bases not matched to a gene. CDR3 size: 18 residues. Per germline, CDR1 SGDLS and CDR2 YYNGEE. CDR3 sequence (DNA): TGTGCCAGCAGCGTAGCTACGGGACTAGCGGGAGAGAACAATGAGCAGTTCTTC. Translation: CASSVATGLAGENNEQFF. Combining the CDR3 with reference TRBV9 and TRBJ2-1 gives the whole variable domain DSGVTQTPKHLITATGQRVTLRCSPRSGDLSVYWYQQSLDQGLQFLIQYYNGEERAKGNILERFSAQQFPDLHSELNLSSLELGDSALYFCASSVATGLAGENNEQFFGPGTRLTVL.

This clonotype was found many times. The chain couples TRBV9 to TRBJ2-7, with 7 nucleotides matching TRBD1. The CDR3 is 17 residues long. CDR1 is SGDLS, CDR2 YYNGEE, per germline. The junction had 15 bases not matched to a gene; V was cut back by 0 bases and J by 6 bases. CDR3 sequence reads: CASSVDWLGGFTGEQYF. The DNA for the CDR3 is TGTGCCAGCAGCGTAGATTGGTTAGGGGGCTTTACCGGCGAGCAGTACTTC.

This clonotype showed up just a few times. The V and J genes are TRBV9 and TRBJ1-2; TRBD1 is a possible D gene (5 bases). Looked up from germline, CDR1 is SGDLS and CDR2 is YYNGEE. CDR3 length: 16 amino acids. Between the trimmed V and J ends, which lost 1 base and 8 bases, there was a span of 21 bases. CDR3 bases: TGTGCCAGCAGCGTATTGGCAGGGAGAGGGGTTGAGGGCTACACCTTC. This translates into CASSVLAGRGVEGYTF. Based on the CDR3 plus reference TRBV9 and TRBJ1-2, the full variable domain is DSGVTQTPKHLITATGQRVTLRCSPRSGDLSVYWYQQSLDQGLQFLIQYYNGEERAKGNILERFSAQQFPDLHSELNLSSLELGDSALYFCASSVLAGRGVEGYTFGSGTRLTVV.

V gene TRBV9 combines with J gene TRBJ2-7, with D tentatively TRBD1 or TRBD2 (5 bases each). CDR3 length: 16 amino acids. CDR1 is SGDLS, CDR2 YYNGEE, per germline. V was clipped by 3 bases and J by 3 bases, with 19 bases between them. CDR3 region: CASSARDVGLVYEQYF. The DNA of the CDR3 is TGTGCCAGCAGCGCGAGGGACGTGGGGCTAGTCTACGAGCAGTACTTC.

In its sample, this clonotype was seen many times. The chain couples TRBV9 to TRBJ2-2; D may correspond to TRBD1 or TRBD2 (5 bases each). The CDR3 runs 16 residues. V lost 4 bases to trimming and J lost 3 bases, with 16 bases between them. Per germline, CDR1 SGDLS and CDR2 YYNGEE. The CDR3 is CASSTSGTSHTGELFF. As DNA, the CDR3 is TGTGCCAGCAGCACATCCGGGACGTCTCACACCGGGGAGCTGTTTTTT.

This clonotype was picked up many times. CDR3 coding DNA: TGTGCCAGCAGCGTAGATCTGCTCAGGGCAGATACGCAGTATTTT. Residues: CASSVDLLRADTQYF. This chain joins TRBV9 and TRBJ2-3, with a possible D match to TRBD1 (5 bases). The CDR3 extends over 15 amino acids. Germline CDR1 is SGDLS and CDR2 is YYNGEE. Trimming removed 0 bases at V and 4 bases at J, with 12 bases between.

This clonotype showed up many times. The V call is TRBV9, the J call TRBJ2-7; 11 bases are a match to TRBD2. CDR1 is SGDLS, CDR2 YYNGEE, per germline. The ends lost 3 bases at V and 3 bases at J; junction bases unmatched: 5. This CDR3 comprises 15 residues. The CDR3 spells CASSAGTSGLYEQYF. The CDR3 bases are TGTGCCAGCAGCGCCGGGACTAGCGGCCTCTACGAGCAGTACTTC.

Ten or more counts support this clonotype. The CDR3 spells CASSLTGVADTQYF. The CDR3 nucleotides read TGTGCCAGCAGCCTGACAGGAGTGGCAGATACGCAGTATTTT. The chain combines TRBV9 with TRBJ2-3, with D perhaps TRBD1 (6 bases). The V gene's germline CDR1 is SGDLS and CDR2 YYNGEE. This CDR3 contains 14 residues. Trimming removed 4 bases at V and 4 bases at J, with 13 bases between.

This clonotype was seen many times. The rearrangement uses TRBV9 and TRBJ2-1; D call uncertain. The CDR3 length is 13 residues. Trimming pared 0 bases from V and 10 bases from J, leaving 11 bases between. Germline V gives CDR1 SGDLS, CDR2 YYNGEE. CDR3 residues: CASSVVLVGEQFF. In nucleotides, the CDR3 is TGTGCCAGCAGCGTAGTTCTAGTAGGGGAGCAGTTCTTC.

Many counts were recorded for this clonotype. The chain combines TRBV9 with TRBJ1-2, with D perhaps TRBD1 (6 bases). The CDR3 contains 14 residues. V was cut by 3 bases and J by 5 bases, with 14 bases left in between. CDR1 and CDR2 from the germline V gene are SGDLS and YYNGEE. CDR3 bases: TGTGCCAGCAGCGATACAGGGTGGGGTTATGGCTACACCTTC. Amino acids: CASSDTGWGYGYTF.

This clonotype was counted many times. The V and J genes are TRBV9 and TRBJ2-2, with D possibly matching TRBD1 (6 bases). Germline CDR1 is SGDLS and CDR2 is YYNGEE. The germline V and J ends were trimmed by 3 bases and 0 bases, with 9 bases remaining between them. CDR3 length equals 15 residues. DNA of the CDR3: TGTGCCAGCAGCGAACAGGGTTCGAACACCGGGGAGCTGTTTTTT. It specifies CASSEQGSNTGELFF.

This chain joins TRBV9 and TRBJ2-7; 15 bases match TRBD2. Trimming at V came to 1 base and at J to 0 bases, leaving 11 bases not matched to a gene. This CDR3 contains 20 residues. Germline V lookup: CDR1 SGDLS, CDR2 YYNGEE. The CDR3 sequence is CASSVNPGTSGGTNSYEQYF. The CDR3 nucleotides are TGTGCCAGCAGCGTAAACCCCGGGACTAGCGGGGGGACAAACTCCTACGAGCAGTACTTC.

This clonotype was found a few times. The chain combines TRBV9 with TRBJ2-1, with 7 bases identical to TRBD2. Germline V CDR1 and CDR2: SGDLS, YYNGEE. The CDR3 is 15 residues long. V lost 2 bases, J lost 4 bases, and 6 bases stayed unmatched. The CDR3 loop is CASSVVAGSYNEQFF. CDR3 in DNA: TGTGCCAGCAGCGTGGTAGCGGGTTCTTACAATGAGCAGTTCTTC.

This clonotype was counted ten times or more. V gene TRBV9 combines with J gene TRBJ2-7; TRBD1 agrees at 7 bases. This CDR3 has 14 amino acids. V trimming: 4 bases; J trimming: 2 bases; junction bases outside the gene matches: 6. Looked up from germline, CDR1 is SGDLS and CDR2 is YYNGEE. The DNA for the CDR3 is TGTGCCAGCAGCCCCGGGACAGCCACCTACGAGCAGTACTTC. Protein: CASSPGTATYEQYF.

This clonotype appeared many times. The rearrangement links TRBV9 to TRBJ2-5, with a possible D match to TRBD2 (6 bases). This CDR3 spans 15 amino acids. V was cut by 0 bases and J by 3 bases, with 12 bases left in between. Per germline, CDR1 SGDLS and CDR2 YYNGEE. CDR3 sequence: CASSVVDGSEETQYF. In DNA form, the CDR3 reads TGTGCCAGCAGCGTAGTCGACGGGAGTGAAGAGACCCAGTACTTC.

The table lists this clonotype with many counts. J is TRBJ1-2 and V is TRBV9, with a weak D call TRBD1 (6 bases). V lost 0 bases to trimming and J lost 3 bases, with 9 bases between them. Germline CDR1 is SGDLS and CDR2 is YYNGEE. The CDR3 contains 14 residues. CDR3 sequence (DNA): TGTGCCAGCAGCGTAGATCCAGGGGACTATGGCTACACCTTC. Translating it yields CASSVDPGDYGYTF.

This clonotype was detected ten times or more. The rearrangement links TRBV9 to TRBJ2-7; D perhaps matches TRBD1 (5 bases). This CDR3 contains 14 residues. Looked up from germline, CDR1 is SGDLS and CDR2 is YYNGEE. Trimming pared 0 bases from V and 7 bases from J, leaving 14 bases between. The CDR3 DNA reads as TGTGCCAGCAGCGTAGAGGAAGGGGTGGGAGAGCAGTACTTC. The encoded protein is CASSVEEGVGEQYF.

This clonotype came up many times. The chain combines TRBV9 with TRBJ2-3; D might be TRBD1 (5 bases). Germline V lookup: CDR1 SGDLS, CDR2 YYNGEE. This CDR3 region has 14 residues. Trimming left V 1 base short and J 6 bases short, with 12 bases between. Written as DNA, the CDR3 is TGTGCCAGCAGCGTATTGTCAAAGGGGGATACGCAGTATTTT. Protein: CASSVLSKGDTQYF.

The chain uses TRBV9 and TRBJ1-5; weak D call: TRBD1 (5 bases). The CDR3 consists of 15 residues. CDR1 is SGDLS and CDR2 is YYNGEE in the germline V gene. Between the trimmed V and J ends, which lost 7 bases and 0 bases, there was a span of 14 bases. CDR3 sequence: CASGRDPFSNQPQHF. CDR3 DNA: TGTGCCAGCGGACGGGACCCTTTTAGCAATCAGCCCCAGCATTTT.

Remarks on this clonotype: The junction differs from germline at one of its ends, possibly a read error. The chain employs TRBV9 and TRBJ2-5, with D perhaps being TRBD1 or TRBD2 (6 bases each). The CDR3 spans 14 residues. The germline CDR1 and CDR2 sequences are SGDLS and YYNGEE. This CDR3 reads CPSSVEGGQETQYF. The CDR3, as DNA: TGTCCCAGCAGCGTAGAGGGGGGCCAAGAGACCCAGTACTTC.

Ten or more counts support this clonotype. The CDR3 is CASSSRGGWYNEQFF. The CDR3 nucleotides read TGTGCCAGCAGCTCCAGGGGCGGGTGGTACAATGAGCAGTTCTTC. V is TRBV9 and J is TRBJ2-1; a possible D gene is TRBD1 (6 bases). The V gene's germline CDR1 is SGDLS and CDR2 YYNGEE. The CDR3 covers 15 residues. Trimming left V 4 bases short and J 4 bases short, with 15 bases between.

This clonotype was counted many times. V gene TRBV9 combines with J gene TRBJ2-5; 12 bases are shared with TRBD2. Germline lookup yields CDR1 SGDLS and CDR2 YYNGEE. The CDR3 covers 16 residues. V shed 4 bases and J 5 bases; nucleotides not matched to a gene: 9. CDR3 sequence: CASSTRTSGARETQYF. The CDR3, as DNA: TGTGCCAGCAGCACCCGGACTAGCGGGGCTCGGGAGACCCAGTACTTC.

This clonotype occurred a few times. The chain uses TRBV9 and TRBJ2-1; the match to TRBD2 covers 9 bases. The CDR3 is made up of 15 amino acids. Germline V CDR1 and CDR2: SGDLS, YYNGEE. Trimming removed 2 bases from V and 8 bases from J; junction bases left unmatched: 8. The CDR3 sequence: CASSVDAGGPHEQFF. In nucleotides, the CDR3 is TGTGCCAGCAGCGTGGATGCGGGGGGGCCTCATGAGCAGTTCTTC.

This clonotype has at least ten counts. The chain couples TRBV9 to TRBJ2-3, with TRBD1 identical over 7 bases. Germline values: CDR1 SGDLS, CDR2 YYNGEE. The length of the CDR3 is 14 residues. V shed 0 bases and J 8 bases; nucleotides not matched to a gene: 6. CDR3 nucleotide sequence: TGTGCCAGCAGCGTAGGGACAGGATCGGTTACGCAGTATTTT. Translated: CASSVGTGSVTQYF.